This T cell receptor (beta chain) is from a study of shared clonotypes between healthy human individuals. Study-wide context: A couple of female and three male donors aged 18 to 49 were enrolled. Findings and limits, study-wide: How much donors shared clonotypes was expected to be affected by sequencing depth.

As for this clone: Its antigen remains unknown.

Only CD45RO-negative cells positively selected for CCR7 counted as naive CD8 cells, so terminally differentiated effector memory CD45RA+ cells were excluded. Running of the assay took place at deep level. Produced via immunoSEQ multiplex PCR; TCRdb's table is partial and in-frame only. The profile shows just over 2,000,000 clones, about 95% of them singletons. Input material: naive CD8+ T cells sorted from blood. This sequence originates from a man aged 18 to 35 in good health.

The CDR3 DNA reads as TGTGCCAGCAGCTTAGCAGTAGCGGGAGACCGCGAGCAGTACTTC. This gives the protein CASSLAVAGDREQYF. The chain employs TRBV7-9 and TRBJ2-7; TRBD2 matches 9 bases. The CDR3 extends over 15 amino acids. Germline CDR1 SEHNR, CDR2 FQNEAQ (reference sequence). Unmatched junction bases numbered 6, after V lost 0 bases and J lost 6 bases. The entire variable domain, with the rest obtained from reference TRBV7-9 and TRBJ2-7, is as follows: DTGVSQNPRHKITKRGQNVTFRCDPISEHNRLYWYRQTLGQGPEFLTYFQNEAQLEKSRLLSDRFSAERPKGSFSTLEIQRTEQGDSAMYLCASSLAVAGDREQYFGPGTRLTVT.